The TCR beta chain described here comes from a study of CD8+CD57+ T cells in acquired aplastic anemia. General observations from the study: No significant patient-versus-control difference appeared in CD8+ Simpson's diversity.

CDR3 and TCR beta VDJ profiling relied on genomic DNA as the template. MiXCR, applied by TCRdb to the reads, yields one record per CDR3 protein. The sample comprises fewer than 150,000 distinct CDR3 sequences, 48% of which are singletons, and 2% to 3% rests with the top ten. As to this clonotype: Its matching antigen is unknown. The germline gene is not matched at one end of the junction; a read error may be the cause.

From germline, CDR1 is ENHRY and CDR2 SYGVKD. This CDR3 spans 15 amino acids. This sequence joins TRBV10-3 and TRBJ1-5, with a tentative D call TRBD1 (5 bases). The specimen was sorted CD4+, CD8+, or CD8+CD57+ T cells (not recorded which) from PBMCs. This sequence originates from a human donor in good health, serving as a control. The CDR3: CASSYGGTSNQPQHF. The CDR3 DNA reads as TGTGCCAGCAGTTACGGAGGGACCAGCAATCAGCCCCAGCATTTT.